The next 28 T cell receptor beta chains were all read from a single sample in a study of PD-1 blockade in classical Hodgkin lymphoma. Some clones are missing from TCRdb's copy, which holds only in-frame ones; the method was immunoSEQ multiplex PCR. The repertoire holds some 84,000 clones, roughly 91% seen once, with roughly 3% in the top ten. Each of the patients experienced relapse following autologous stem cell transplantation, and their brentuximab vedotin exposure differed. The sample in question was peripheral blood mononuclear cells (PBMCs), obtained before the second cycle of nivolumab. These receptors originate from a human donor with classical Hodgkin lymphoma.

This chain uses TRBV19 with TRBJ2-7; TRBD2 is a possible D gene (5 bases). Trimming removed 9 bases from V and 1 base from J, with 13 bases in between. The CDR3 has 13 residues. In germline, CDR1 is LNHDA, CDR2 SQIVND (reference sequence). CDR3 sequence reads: CASRYPGSYEQYF. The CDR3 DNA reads TGTGCCAGCCGGTATCCGGGGTCCTACGAGCAGTACTTC.

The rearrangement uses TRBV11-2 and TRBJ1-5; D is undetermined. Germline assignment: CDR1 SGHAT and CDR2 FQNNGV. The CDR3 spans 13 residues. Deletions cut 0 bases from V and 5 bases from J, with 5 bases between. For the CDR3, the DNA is TGTGCCAGCAGCTTAGAGACCTATCAGCCCCAGCATTTT. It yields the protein CASSLETYQPQHF.

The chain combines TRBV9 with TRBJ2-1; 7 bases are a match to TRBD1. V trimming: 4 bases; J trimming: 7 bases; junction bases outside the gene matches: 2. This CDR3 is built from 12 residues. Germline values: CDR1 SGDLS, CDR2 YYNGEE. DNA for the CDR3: TGTGCCAGCAGCACACAGGGGAATGAGCAGTTCTTC. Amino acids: CASSTQGNEQFF.

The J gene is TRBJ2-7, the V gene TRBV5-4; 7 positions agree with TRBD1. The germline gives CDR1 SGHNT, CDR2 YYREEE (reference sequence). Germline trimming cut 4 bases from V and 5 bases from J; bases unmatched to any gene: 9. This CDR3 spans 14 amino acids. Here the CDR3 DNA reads TGTGCCAGCAGCGGAAACAGGGGATCAGACGAGCAGTACTTC. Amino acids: CASSGNRGSDEQYF.

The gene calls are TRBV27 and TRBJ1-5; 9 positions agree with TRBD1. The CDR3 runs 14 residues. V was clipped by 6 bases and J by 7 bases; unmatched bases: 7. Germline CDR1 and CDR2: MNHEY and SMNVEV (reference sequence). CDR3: CASRWTGEGQPQHF. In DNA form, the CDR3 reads TGTGCCAGCAGATGGACAGGGGAAGGGCAGCCCCAGCATTTT.

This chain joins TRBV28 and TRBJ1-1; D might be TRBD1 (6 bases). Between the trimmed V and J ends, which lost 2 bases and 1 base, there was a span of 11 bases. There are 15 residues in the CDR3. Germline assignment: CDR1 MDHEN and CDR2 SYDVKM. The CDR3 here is CASSLLRGGNTEAFF. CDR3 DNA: TGTGCCAGCAGTTTACTCAGGGGCGGGAACACTGAAGCTTTCTTT.

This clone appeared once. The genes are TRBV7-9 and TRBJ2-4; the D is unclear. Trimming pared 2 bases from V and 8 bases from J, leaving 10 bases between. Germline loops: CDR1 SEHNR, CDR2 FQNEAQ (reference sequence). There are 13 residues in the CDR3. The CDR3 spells CASSLLGLDIQYF. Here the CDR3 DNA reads TGTGCCAGCAGCTTACTGGGTTTGGACATTCAGTACTTC.

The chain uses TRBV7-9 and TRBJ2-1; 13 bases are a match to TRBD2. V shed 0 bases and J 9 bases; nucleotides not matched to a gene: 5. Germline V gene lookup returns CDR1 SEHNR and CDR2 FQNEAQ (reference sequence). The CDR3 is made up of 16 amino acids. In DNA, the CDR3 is TGTGCCAGCAGCTTAGCCTCGGGACTAGCGGGAAGTGAGCAGTTCTTC. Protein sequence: CASSLASGLAGSEQFF. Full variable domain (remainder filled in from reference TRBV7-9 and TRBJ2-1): DTGVSQNPRHKITKRGQNVTFRCDPISEHNRLYWYRQTLGQGPEFLTYFQNEAQLEKSRLLSDRFSAERPKGSFSTLEIQRTEQGDSAMYLCASSLASGLAGSEQFFGPGTRLTVL.

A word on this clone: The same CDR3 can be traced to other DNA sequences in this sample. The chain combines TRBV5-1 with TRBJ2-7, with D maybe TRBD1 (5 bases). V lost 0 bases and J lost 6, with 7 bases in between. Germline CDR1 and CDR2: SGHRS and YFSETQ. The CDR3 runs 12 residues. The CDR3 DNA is TGCGCCAGCAGCTTGGCAGGGTCCGAGCAGTACTTC. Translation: CASSLAGSEQYF.

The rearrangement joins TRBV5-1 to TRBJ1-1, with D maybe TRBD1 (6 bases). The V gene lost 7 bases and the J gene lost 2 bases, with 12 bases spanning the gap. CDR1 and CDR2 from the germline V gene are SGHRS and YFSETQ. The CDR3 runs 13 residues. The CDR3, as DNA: TGCGCCAGCGTGAAACAGGGTAACACTGAAGCTTTCTTT. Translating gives CASVKQGNTEAFF.

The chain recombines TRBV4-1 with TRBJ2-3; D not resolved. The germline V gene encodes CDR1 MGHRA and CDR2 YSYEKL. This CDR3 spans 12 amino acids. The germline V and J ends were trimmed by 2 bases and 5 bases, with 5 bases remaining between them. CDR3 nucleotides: TGCGCCAGCAGCCAAATCATAGATACGCAGTATTTT. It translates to CASSQIIDTQYF.

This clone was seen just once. Here the CDR3 reads CASSPNGLGPRNEQFF. The CDR3 DNA reads TGTGCCAGCTCACCAAACGGGCTAGGTCCGCGTAATGAGCAGTTCTTC. The chain links TRBV18 to TRBJ2-1; D unclear. The V gene's germline CDR1 is KGHSH and CDR2 LQKENI. The CDR3 is made up of 16 amino acids. Trimming stripped 2 bases from V and 7 bases from J, with 18 bases between. Together with reference TRBV18 and TRBJ2-1, the CDR3 gives the full variable domain: NAGVMQNPRHLVRRRGQEARLRCSPMKGHSHVYWYRQLPEEGLKFMVYLQKENIIDESGMPKERFSAEFPKEGPSILRIQQVVRGDSAAYFCASSPNGLGPRNEQFFGPGTRLTVL.

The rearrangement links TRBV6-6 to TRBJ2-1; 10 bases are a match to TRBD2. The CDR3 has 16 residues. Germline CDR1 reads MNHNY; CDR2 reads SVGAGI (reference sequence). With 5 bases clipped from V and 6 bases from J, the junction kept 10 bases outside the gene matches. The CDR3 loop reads CASSPQREGPFNEQFF. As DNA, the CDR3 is TGTGCCAGCAGTCCCCAGCGGGAGGGTCCTTTCAATGAGCAGTTCTTC.

The CDR3 loop reads CASSLLSSSGSSTDTQYF. The CDR3 coding sequence is TGTGCCAGCAGTTTACTCTCCTCAAGCGGGAGCTCCACAGATACGCAGTATTTT. The genes are TRBV28 and TRBJ2-3, with TRBD2 matching 8 bases. CDR3 size: 18 residues. Germline-derived CDR1 and CDR2 are MDHEN and SYDVKM. The V and J ends lost 2 bases and 2 bases, in that order; junction bases with no gene match: 12.

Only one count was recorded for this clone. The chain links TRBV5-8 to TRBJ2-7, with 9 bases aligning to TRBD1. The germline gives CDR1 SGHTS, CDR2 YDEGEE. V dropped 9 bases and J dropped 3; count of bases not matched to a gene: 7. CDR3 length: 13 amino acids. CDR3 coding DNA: TGTGCCACTCGGGACAGGGCAGACTACGAGCAGTACTTC. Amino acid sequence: CATRDRADYEQYF.

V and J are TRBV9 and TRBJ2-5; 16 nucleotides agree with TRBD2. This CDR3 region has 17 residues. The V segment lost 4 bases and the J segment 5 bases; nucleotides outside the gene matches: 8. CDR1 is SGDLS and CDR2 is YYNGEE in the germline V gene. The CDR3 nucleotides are TGTGCCAGCAGCTCGGGACTAGCGGGAGGGCCGGGTGAGACCCAGTACTTC. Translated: CASSSGLAGGPGETQYF.

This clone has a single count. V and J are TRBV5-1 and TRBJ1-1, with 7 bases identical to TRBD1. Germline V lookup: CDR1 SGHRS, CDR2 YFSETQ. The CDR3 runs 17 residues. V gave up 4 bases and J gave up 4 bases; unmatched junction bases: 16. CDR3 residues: CASSPQGLGGASTEAFF. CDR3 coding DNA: TGCGCCAGCAGCCCCCAAGGGTTAGGGGGCGCAAGCACTGAAGCTTTCTTT. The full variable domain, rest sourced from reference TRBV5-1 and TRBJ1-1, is KAGVTQTPRYLIKTRGQQVTLSCSPISGHRSVSWYQQTPGQGLQFLFEYFSETQRNKGNFPGRFSGRQFSNSRSEMNVSTLELGDSALYLCASSPQGLGGASTEAFFGQGTRLTVV.

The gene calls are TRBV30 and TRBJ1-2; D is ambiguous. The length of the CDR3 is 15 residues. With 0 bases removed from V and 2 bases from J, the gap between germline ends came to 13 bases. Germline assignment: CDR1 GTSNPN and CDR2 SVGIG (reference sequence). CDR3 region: CAWSVTPTSNYGYTF. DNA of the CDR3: TGTGCCTGGAGTGTAACCCCGACCAGCAACTATGGCTACACCTTC.

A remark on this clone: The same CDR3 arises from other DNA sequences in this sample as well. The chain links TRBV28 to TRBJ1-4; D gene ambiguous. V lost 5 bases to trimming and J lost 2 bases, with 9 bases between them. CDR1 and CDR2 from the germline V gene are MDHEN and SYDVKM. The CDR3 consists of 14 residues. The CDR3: CASSTRPTNEKLFF. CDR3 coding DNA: TGTGCCAGCAGTACCAGGCCGACTAATGAAAAACTGTTTTTT.

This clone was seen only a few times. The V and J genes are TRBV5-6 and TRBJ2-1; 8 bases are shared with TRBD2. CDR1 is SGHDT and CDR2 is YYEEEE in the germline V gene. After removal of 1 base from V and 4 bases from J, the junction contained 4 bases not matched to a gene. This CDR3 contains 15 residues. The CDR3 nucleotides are TGTGCCAGCAGCTTGCAACTAGCGGATTACAATGAGCAGTTCTTC. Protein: CASSLQLADYNEQFF.

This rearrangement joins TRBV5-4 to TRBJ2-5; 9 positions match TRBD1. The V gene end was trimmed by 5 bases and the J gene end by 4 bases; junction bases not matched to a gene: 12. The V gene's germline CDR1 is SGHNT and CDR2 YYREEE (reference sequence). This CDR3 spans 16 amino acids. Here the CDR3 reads CASRRRTGGGRETQYF. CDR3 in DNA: TGTGCCAGCAGGCGGAGAACAGGGGGCGGGCGAGAGACCCAGTACTTC.

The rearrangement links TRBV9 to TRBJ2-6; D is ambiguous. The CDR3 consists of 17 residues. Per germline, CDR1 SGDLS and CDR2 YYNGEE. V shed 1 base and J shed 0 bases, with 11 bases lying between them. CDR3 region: CASSVPSAVSGANVLTF. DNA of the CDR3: TGTGCCAGCAGCGTACCAAGCGCAGTCTCTGGGGCCAACGTCCTGACTTTC.

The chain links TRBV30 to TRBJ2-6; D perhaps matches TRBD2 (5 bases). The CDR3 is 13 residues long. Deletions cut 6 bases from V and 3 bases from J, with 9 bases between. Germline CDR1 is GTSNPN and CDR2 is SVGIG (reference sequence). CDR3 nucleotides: TGTGCCTGCAGTCGGGGTGGGGCCAACGTCCTGACTTTC. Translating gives CACSRGGANVLTF.

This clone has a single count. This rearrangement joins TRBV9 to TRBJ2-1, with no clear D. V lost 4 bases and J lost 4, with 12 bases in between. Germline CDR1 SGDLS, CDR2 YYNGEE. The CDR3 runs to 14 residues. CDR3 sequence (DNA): TGTGCCAGCAGCCGGGTACTTACTTACAATGAGCAGTTCTTC. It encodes CASSRVLTYNEQFF.

CDR3: CSVVLAGAFSSYEQYF. The DNA of the CDR3 is TGCAGCGTTGTACTAGCGGGAGCGTTCAGCTCCTACGAGCAGTACTTC. The gene calls are TRBV29-1 and TRBJ2-7; 11 positions match TRBD2. There are 16 residues in the CDR3. CDR1 and CDR2 (germline): SQVTM, ANQGSEA. V lost 4 bases, J lost 0 bases, and 8 bases stayed unmatched.

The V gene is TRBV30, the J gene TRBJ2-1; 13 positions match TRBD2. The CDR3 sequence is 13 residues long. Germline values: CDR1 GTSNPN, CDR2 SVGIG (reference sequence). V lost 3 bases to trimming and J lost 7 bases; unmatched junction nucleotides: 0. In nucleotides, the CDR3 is TGTGCCTGGAGGACTAGCGGGAGGAATGAGCAGTTCTTC. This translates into CAWRTSGRNEQFF.

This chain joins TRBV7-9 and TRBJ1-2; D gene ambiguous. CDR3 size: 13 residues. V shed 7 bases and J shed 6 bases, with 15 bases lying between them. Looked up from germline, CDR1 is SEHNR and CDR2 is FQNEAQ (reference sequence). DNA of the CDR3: TGTGCCAGCAACCCTCGCGGGGTTGATGGCTACACCTTC. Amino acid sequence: CASNPRGVDGYTF. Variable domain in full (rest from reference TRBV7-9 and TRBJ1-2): DTGVSQNPRHKITKRGQNVTFRCDPISEHNRLYWYRQTLGQGPEFLTYFQNEAQLEKSRLLSDRFSAERPKGSFSTLEIQRTEQGDSAMYLCASNPRGVDGYTFGSGTRLTVV.

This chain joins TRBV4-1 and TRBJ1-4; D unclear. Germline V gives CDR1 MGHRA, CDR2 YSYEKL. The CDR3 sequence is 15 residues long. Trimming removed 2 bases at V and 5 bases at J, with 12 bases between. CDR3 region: CASSQIGRTNEKLFF. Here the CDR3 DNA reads TGCGCCAGCAGCCAAATCGGACGGACGAATGAAAAACTGTTTTTT.